This T cell receptor (beta chain) is drawn from a study of human T cells and chemical hapten exposure. The junction had 8 bases not matched to a gene; V was cut back by 5 bases and J by 0 bases. CDR3 length: 17 amino acids. Time point in this sample: patch test 1, 2 weeks after DPC sensitization. Documented treatment: therapeutic diphenylcyclopropenone sensitization with weekly scalp DPC. TCRdb processed the RACE reads anew with MiXCR; each CDR3 protein has one entry. The sample shows 350,000 or so distinct CDR3 sequences, around 7% of them seen only once. This chain joins TRBV12-3 or TRBV12-4 and TRBJ1-5; 9 positions agree with TRBD1. The specimen was whole blood, collected in connection with sensitization to the hapten diphenylcyclopropenone (DPC). This TCR was recovered from a woman aged 18-29 years with alopecia areata. Some clones in this sample may be carry-over from other donors' samples. The CDR3 nucleotides are TGTGCCAGCAGTCCCGGGACAGGGTCCAATAGCAATCAGCCCCAGCATTTT. Translated: CASSPGTGSNSNQPQHF.